This T cell receptor (beta chain) stems from a study of cytomegalovirus exposure and HLA in healthy donors. Amplification used 60 Vbeta primers and 13 Jbeta primers. Here immunoSEQ multiplex PCR was the method, and the copy in TCRdb shows in-frame clones only, minus some. The table includes roughly 170,000 clones, approximately 71% detected once. The CDR3 contains 14 residues. From germline, CDR1 is LGHNT and CDR2 FRNRAP. V was cut by 6 bases and J by 0 bases, with 10 bases left in between. V gene TRBV12-5 combines with J gene TRBJ2-3; D gene ambiguous. Sequencing was carried out using PBMCs. The sequence derives from a girl aged 5 to 17 in good health and CMV-seronegative. CDR3 in DNA: TGTGCTAGTGGCACCCAACTCAGCACAGATACGCAGTATTTT. It encodes CASGTQLSTDTQYF.